This T cell receptor (beta chain) emerged from a study of graft-versus-host responses after intestinal transplantation. Study information: Every recipient had anti-thymocyte globulin induction and 2 to 4 years of tacrolimus plus steroids.

On this clone: Its antigen is unknown.

Study-wide findings and caveats: HvG clone declines early post-transplant were associated with peak circulating GvH levels. Some GvH clones were seen earlier in gut or blood, suggesting intestinal origin. Graft-donor T cell macrochimerism coincided with high graft-versus-host to host-versus-graft clonal ratios in allografts.

The table came from immunoSEQ multiplex PCR; TCRdb's copy has only in-frame clones and leaves some out. In the table there are around 97,000 clones, approximately 93% of which are singletons. The ends were cut back, 3 bases at V and 2 bases at J, with 11 bases in the middle. This CDR3 is built from 14 residues. Germline CDR1 reads SNHLY; CDR2 reads FYNNEI. The rearrangement links TRBV2 to TRBJ2-7; either TRBD1 or TRBD2 may fit D (5 bases each). Source: unstimulated CD8+ T cells sorted from spleen or lymph node cells, taken before intestinal transplant. The source of this sequence is a human donor who received an intestinal transplant. CDR3 sequence (DNA): TGTGCCAGCAGTGACGCCGGGGCCACCTACGAGCAGTACTTC. Translation gives CASSDAGATYEQYF.